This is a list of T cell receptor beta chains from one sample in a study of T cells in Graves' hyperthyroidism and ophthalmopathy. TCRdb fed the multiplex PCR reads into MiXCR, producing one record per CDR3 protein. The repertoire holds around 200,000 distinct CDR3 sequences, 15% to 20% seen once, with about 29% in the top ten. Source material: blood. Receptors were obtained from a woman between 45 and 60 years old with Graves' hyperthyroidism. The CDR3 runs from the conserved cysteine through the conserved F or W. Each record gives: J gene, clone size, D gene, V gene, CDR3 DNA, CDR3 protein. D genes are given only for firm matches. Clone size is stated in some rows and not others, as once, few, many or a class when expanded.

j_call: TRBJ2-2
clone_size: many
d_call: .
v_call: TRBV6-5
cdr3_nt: TGTGCCAGCAGTTACTCGCGAGGGCGAGCGAACACCGGGGAGCTGTTTTTT
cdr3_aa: CASSYSRGRANTGELFF

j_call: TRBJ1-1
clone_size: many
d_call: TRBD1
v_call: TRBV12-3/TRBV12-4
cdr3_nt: TGTGCCAGCAGCCCACAGGGGATGAGCACTGAAGCTTTCTTT
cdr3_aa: CASSPQGMSTEAFF

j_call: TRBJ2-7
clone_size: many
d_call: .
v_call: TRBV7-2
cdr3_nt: TGTGCCAGCAGCTTAATGGGGGATAGCTCCTACGAGCAGTACTTC
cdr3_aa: CASSLMGDSSYEQYF

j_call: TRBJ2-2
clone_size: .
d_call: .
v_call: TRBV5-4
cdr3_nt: TGTGCCAGCAGCTTGATTTGGGGGGGCCTCAACACCGGGGAGCTGTTTTTT
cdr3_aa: CASSLIWGGLNTGELFF

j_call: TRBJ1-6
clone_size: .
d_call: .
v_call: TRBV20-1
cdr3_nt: TGCAGTGCTACAGTGACAGTTGATTCACCCCTCCACTTT
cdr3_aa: CSATVTVDSPLHF

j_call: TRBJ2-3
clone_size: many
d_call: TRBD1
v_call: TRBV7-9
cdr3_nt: TGTGCCAGCAGCCCGAGACAGGGGATGGGGACTGGGGTTCCGGCAGATACGCAGTATTTT
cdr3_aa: CASSPRQGMGTGVPADTQYF

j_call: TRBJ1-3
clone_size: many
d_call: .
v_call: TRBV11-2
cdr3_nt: TGTGCCAGCAGCTTAGATCGCGGTGTCACCATATATTTT
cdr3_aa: CASSLDRGVTIYF

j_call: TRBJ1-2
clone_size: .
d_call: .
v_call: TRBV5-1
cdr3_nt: TGCGCCAGCAGCTTGGGGGGTGCAGGGCTAGATGGCTACACCTTC
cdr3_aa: CASSLGGAGLDGYTF

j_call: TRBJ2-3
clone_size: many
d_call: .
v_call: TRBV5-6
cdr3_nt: TGTGCCAGCAGCTGGGACAACACAGATACGCAGTATTTT
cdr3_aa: CASSWDNTDTQYF

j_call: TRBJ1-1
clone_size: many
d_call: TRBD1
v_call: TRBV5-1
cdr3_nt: TGCGCCAGCAGCTTGGGCGACAGGGGGAGGTACACTGAAGCTTTCTTT
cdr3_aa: CASSLGDRGRYTEAFF

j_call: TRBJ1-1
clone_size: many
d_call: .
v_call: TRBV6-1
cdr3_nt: TGTGCCATCGGGGACAACATGAACACTGAAGCTTTCTTT
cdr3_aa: CAIGDNMNTEAFF

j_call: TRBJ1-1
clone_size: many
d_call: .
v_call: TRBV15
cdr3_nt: TGTGCCACCAGCAGGGGACCCATGAACACTGAAGCTTTCTTT
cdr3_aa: CATSRGPMNTEAFF

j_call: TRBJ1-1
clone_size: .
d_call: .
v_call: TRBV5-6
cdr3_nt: TGTGCCAGCAGTCCAGCGAACACTGAAGCTTTCTTT
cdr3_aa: CASSPANTEAFF

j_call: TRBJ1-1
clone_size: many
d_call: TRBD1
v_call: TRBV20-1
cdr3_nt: TGCAGTGCTAGAATCATGGACAGGTTAAACACTGAAGCTTTCTTT
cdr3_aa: CSARIMDRLNTEAFF

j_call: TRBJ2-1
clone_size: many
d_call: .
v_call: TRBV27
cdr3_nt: TGTGCCAGCAGTTTATCGATCTACAATGAGCAGTTCTTC
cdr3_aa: CASSLSIYNEQFF

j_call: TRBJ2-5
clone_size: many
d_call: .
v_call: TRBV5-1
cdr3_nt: TGCGCCAGCAGCACGGGGCAAGAGACCCAGTACTTC
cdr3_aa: CASSTGQETQYF

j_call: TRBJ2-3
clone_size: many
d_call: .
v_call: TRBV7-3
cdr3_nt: TGTGCCAGCAGCTCCCAGGGGGGGGATACGCAGTATTTT
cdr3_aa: CASSSQGGDTQYF

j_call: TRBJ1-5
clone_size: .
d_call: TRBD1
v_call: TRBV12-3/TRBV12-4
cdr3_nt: TGTGCCAGCAGTGGACAGGGAGCCGGACAGCCCCAGCATTTT
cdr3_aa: CASSGQGAGQPQHF

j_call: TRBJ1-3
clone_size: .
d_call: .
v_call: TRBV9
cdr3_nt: TGTGCCAGCAGCGTAGTTGGTTTCTCTGGAAACACCATATATTTT
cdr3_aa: CASSVVGFSGNTIYF

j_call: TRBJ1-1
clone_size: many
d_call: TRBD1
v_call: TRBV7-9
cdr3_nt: TGTGCCAGCAGCTTCCTGACAGGGGGCCGGAACACTGAAGCTTTCTTT
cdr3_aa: CASSFLTGGRNTEAFF

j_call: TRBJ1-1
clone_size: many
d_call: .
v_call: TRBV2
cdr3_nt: TGTGCCAGCAGACTCAGGGTTCTTTATACTGAAGCTTTCTTT
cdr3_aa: CASRLRVLYTEAFF

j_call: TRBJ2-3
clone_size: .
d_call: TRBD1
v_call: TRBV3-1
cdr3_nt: TGTGCCAGCAGCCGTGGACAGGGGAAGTCAGATACGCAGTATTTT
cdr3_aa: CASSRGQGKSDTQYF

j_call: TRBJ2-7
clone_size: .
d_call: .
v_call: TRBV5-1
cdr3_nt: TGCGCCAGCAGCTTCGGGACGGGAGCTACCTACGAGCAGTACTTC
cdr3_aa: CASSFGTGATYEQYF

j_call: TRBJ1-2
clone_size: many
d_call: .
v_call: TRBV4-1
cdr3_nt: TGCGCCAGCAGCCAAGGGGAAGGGCAGAACTATGGCTACACCTTC
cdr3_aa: CASSQGEGQNYGYTF

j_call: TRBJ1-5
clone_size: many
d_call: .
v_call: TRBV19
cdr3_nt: TGTGCCAGTAGTACTCAGGGGTTTGGCAATCAGCCCCAGCATTTT
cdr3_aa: CASSTQGFGNQPQHF

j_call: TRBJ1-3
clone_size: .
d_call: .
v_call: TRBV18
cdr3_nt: TGTGCCAGCTCACACCGCCAATTAGACAACTTGGGAAACACCATATATTTT
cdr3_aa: CASSHRQLDNLGNTIYF

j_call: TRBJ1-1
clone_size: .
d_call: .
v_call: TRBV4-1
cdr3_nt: TGCGCCAGCAGCCAACTTACAGTGAACACTGAAGCTTTCTTT
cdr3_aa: CASSQLTVNTEAFF

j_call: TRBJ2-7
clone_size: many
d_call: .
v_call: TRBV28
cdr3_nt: TGTGCCAGCAGAGCCCTATCGGGCAGGGGGGGGTACGAGCAGTACTTC
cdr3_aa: CASRALSGRGGYEQYF

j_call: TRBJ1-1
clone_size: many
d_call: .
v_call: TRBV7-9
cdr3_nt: TGTGCCAGCAGCAAAGGGGGTGTCACTGAAGCTTTCTTT
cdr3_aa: CASSKGGVTEAFF

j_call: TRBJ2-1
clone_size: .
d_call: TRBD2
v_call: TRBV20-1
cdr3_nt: TGCAGTGCTAGCCTCACTAGCGGGAGACGTAATGAGCAGTTCTTC
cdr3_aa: CSASLTSGRRNEQFF

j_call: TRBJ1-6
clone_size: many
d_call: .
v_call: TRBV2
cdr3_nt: TGTGCCAGCAATGGGGGGCTTTCACCCCTCCACTTT
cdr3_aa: CASNGGLSPLHF

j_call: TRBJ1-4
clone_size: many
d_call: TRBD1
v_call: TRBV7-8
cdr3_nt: TGTGCCAGCAGCTTATTCCCCGGGACAGGAGGCGAAAAACTGTTTTTT
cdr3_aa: CASSLFPGTGGEKLFF

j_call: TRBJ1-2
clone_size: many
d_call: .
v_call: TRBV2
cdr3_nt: TGTGCCAGCAGTGAATCGGTCAGGGGAACCTATGGCTACACCTTC
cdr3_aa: CASSESVRGTYGYTF

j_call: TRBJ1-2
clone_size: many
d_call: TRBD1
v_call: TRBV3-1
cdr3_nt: TGTGCCAGCAGCCCGACAGGGAGGAATGGCTACACCTTC
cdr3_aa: CASSPTGRNGYTF

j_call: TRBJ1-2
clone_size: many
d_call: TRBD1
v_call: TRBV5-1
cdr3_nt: TGCGCCAGCAGCACGGGACAGGCGCAGTATGGCTACACCTTC
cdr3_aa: CASSTGQAQYGYTF

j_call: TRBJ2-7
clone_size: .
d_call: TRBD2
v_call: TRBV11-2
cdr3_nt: TGTGCCAGCAGTTTACAGCCGGGCGGGAGAGGGTACGAGCAGTACTTC
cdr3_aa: CASSLQPGGRGYEQYF

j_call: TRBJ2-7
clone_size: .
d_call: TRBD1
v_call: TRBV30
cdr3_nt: TGTGCCTGGACCCTATCCGGGACAGACCCCTACGAGCAGTACTTC
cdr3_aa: CAWTLSGTDPYEQYF

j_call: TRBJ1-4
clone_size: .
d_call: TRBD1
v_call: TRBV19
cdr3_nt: TGTGCCAGTAGTCCAGGGACAGGGGGCATGGCGAATGAAAAACTGTTTTTT
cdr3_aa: CASSPGTGGMANEKLFF

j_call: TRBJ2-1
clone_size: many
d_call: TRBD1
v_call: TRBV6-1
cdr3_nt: TGTGCCAGCAGTCGACAGGGTCCTTACAATGAGCAGTTCTTC
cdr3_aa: CASSRQGPYNEQFF

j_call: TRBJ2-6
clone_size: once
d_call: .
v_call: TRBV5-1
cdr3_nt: TGCGCCAGCAGCCCCCAATACGGACCCTACTCTGGGGCCAACGTCCTGACTTTC
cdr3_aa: CASSPQYGPYSGANVLTF

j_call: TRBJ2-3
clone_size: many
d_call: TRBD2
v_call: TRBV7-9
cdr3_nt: TGTGCCAGCAGCTGGATAAGCGGGGTAACAGATACGCAGTATTTT
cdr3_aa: CASSWISGVTDTQYF

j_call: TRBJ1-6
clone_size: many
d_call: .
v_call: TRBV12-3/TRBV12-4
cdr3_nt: TGTGCCAGCAGTTCCCCCAATTCACCCCTCCACTTT
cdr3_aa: CASSSPNSPLHF

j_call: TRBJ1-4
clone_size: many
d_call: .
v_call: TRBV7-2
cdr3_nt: TGTGCCAGCAGCTTATTAGGGGACCAGTATGAAAAACTGTTTTTT
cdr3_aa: CASSLLGDQYEKLFF

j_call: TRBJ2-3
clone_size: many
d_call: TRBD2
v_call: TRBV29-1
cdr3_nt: TGCAGCGCCTCCCCCTTAGCGGGGGAGACAGATACGCAGTATTTT
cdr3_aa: CSASPLAGETDTQYF

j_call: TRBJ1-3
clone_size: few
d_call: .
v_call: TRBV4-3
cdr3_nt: TGCGCCAGCAGCCAAGAGCATGTAACGGGTGGAAACACCATATATTTT
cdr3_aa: CASSQEHVTGGNTIYF

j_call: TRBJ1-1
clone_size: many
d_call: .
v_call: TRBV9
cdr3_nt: TGTGCCAGCAGCTCAGCCCCCCTAAACACTGAAGCTTTCTTT
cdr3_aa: CASSSAPLNTEAFF